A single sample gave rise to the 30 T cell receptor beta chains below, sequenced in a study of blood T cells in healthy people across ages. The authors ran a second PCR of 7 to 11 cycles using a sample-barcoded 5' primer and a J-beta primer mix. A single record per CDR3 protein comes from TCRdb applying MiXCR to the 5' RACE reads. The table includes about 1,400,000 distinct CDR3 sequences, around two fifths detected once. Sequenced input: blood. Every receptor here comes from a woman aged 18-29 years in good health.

CDR3 in DNA: TGCGCCAGCAGCCCAGTCGGGACGCGGCTTAATAATGAAAAACTGTTTTTT. It encodes CASSPVGTRLNNEKLFF. The rearrangement joins TRBV4-1 to TRBJ1-4; perhaps TRBD1 as D (5 bases). Trimming stripped 4 bases from V and 4 bases from J, with 19 bases between. The CDR3 extends over 17 amino acids. Germline V CDR1 and CDR2: MGHRA, YSYEKL.

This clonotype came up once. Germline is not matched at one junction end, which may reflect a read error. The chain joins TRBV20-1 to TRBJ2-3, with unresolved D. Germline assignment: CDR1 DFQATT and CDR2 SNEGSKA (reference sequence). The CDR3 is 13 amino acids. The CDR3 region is CSATKDGTDTRYF. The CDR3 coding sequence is TGCAGTGCCACTAAAGATGGCACAGATACGCGGTATTTT.

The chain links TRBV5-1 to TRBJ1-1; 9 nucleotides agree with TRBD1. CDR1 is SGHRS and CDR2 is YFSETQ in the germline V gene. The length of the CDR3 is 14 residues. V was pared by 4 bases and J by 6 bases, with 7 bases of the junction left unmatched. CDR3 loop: CASSVGQGFAEAFF. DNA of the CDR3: TGCGCCAGCAGCGTGGGACAGGGATTCGCTGAAGCTTTCTTT.

CDR3 amino acids: CASGQGDGYTF. In nucleotides, the CDR3 is TGTGCCAGTGGACAGGGGGATGGCTACACCTTC. This rearrangement joins TRBV7-2 to TRBJ1-2; 10 bases match TRBD1. Germline assignment: CDR1 SGHTA and CDR2 FQGNSA. This CDR3 is 11 amino acids long. With V trimmed by 9 bases and J by 6 bases, 1 base remained unmatched.

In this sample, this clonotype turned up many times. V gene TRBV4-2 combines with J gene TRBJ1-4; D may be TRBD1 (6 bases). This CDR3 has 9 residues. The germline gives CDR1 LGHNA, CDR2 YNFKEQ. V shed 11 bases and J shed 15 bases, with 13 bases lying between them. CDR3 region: CAGGHRLFF. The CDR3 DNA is TGTGCCGGGGGACACCGATTGTTTTTT.

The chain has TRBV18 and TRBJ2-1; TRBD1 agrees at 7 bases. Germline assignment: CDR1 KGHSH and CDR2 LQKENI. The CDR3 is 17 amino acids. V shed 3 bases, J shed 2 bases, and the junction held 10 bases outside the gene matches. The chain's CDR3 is CASSPFSLDRPYNEQFF. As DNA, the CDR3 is TGTGCCAGCTCACCTTTCTCCTTGGACAGGCCCTACAATGAGCAGTTCTTC.

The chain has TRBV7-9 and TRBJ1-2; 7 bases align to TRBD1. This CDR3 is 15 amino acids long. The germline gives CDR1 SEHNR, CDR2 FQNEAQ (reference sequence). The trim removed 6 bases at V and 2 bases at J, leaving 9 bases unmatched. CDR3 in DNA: TGTGCCAGCAGTTACGTACAGGGGCTAAACTATGGCTACACCTTC. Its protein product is CASSYVQGLNYGYTF. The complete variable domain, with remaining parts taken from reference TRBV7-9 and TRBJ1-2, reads DTGVSQNPRHKITKRGQNVTFRCDPISEHNRLYWYRQTLGQGPEFLTYFQNEAQLEKSRLLSDRFSAERPKGSFSTLEIQRTEQGDSAMYLCASSYVQGLNYGYTFGSGTRLTVV.

In DNA, the CDR3 is TGTGCCAGCAGCCAAATCCCCCAGGGAGTGGGCACTGAAGCTTTCTTT. This gives the protein CASSQIPQGVGTEAFF. The genes are TRBV3-1 and TRBJ1-1; a weak D match, TRBD1 (5 bases). The CDR3 contains 16 residues. V was clipped by 2 bases and J by 4 bases, with 17 bases between them. Germline V gives CDR1 LGHDT, CDR2 YNNKEL (reference sequence).

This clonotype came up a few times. The CDR3 sequence: CSAREGGSNQPQHF. Written as DNA, the CDR3 is TGCAGTGCTAGAGAGGGGGGGAGCAATCAGCCCCAGCATTTT. The chain combines TRBV20-1 with TRBJ1-5, with D possibly being TRBD1 (5 bases). Germline V CDR1 and CDR2: DFQATT, SNEGSKA (reference sequence). This CDR3 is built from 14 residues. With 0 bases removed from V and 1 base from J, the gap between germline ends came to 7 bases.

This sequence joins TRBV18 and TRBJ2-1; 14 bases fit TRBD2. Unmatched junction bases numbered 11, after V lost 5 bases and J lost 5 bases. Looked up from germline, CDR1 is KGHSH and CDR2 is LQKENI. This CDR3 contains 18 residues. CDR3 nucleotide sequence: TGTGCCAGCTCAACTAAACCGGGACTAGCGGGAGACAACAATGAGCAGTTCTTC. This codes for CASSTKPGLAGDNNEQFF.

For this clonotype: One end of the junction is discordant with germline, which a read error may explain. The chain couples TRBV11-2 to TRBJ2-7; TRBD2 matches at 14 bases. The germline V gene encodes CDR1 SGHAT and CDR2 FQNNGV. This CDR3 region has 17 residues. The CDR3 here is CTSSLYGTSGSLREQYF. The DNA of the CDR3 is TGTACCAGCAGCTTATATGGGACTAGCGGGAGCCTCCGCGAGCAGTACTTC.

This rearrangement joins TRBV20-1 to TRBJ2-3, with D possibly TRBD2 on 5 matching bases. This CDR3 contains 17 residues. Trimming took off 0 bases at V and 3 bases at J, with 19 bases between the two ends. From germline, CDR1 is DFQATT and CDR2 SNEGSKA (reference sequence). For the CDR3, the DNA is TGCAGTGCTAGAGATCTCCAAGGGAGTTGGCGAACAGATACGCAGTATTTT. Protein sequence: CSARDLQGSWRTDTQYF.

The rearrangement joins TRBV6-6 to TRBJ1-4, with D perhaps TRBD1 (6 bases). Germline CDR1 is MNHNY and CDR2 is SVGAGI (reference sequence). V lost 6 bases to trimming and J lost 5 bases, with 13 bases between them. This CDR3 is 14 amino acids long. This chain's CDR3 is CASSGGAGNEKLFF. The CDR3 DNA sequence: TGTGCCAGCAGCGGGGGGGCAGGGAATGAAAAACTGTTTTTT.

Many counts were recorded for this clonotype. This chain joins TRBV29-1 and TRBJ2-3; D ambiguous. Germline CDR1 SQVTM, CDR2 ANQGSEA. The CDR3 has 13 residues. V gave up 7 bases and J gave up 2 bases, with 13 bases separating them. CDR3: CSAGPRTTDTQYF. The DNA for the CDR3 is TGCAGCGCCGGGCCCCGGACCACAGATACGCAGTATTTT.

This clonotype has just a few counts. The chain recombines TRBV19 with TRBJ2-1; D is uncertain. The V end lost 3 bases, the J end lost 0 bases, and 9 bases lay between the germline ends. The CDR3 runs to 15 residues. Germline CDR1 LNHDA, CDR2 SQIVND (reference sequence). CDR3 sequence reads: CASSMGSSSYNEQFF. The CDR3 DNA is TGTGCCAGTAGTATGGGAAGTAGCTCCTACAATGAGCAGTTCTTC.

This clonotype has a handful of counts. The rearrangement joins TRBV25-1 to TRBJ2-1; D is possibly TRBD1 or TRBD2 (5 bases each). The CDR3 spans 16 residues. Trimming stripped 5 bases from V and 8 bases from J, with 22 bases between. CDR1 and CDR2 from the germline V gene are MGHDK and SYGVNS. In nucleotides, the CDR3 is TGTGCCAGCAGTCTTCCCTCCGGGACCCTTAGCGATGAGCAGTTCTTC. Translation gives CASSLPSGTLSDEQFF.

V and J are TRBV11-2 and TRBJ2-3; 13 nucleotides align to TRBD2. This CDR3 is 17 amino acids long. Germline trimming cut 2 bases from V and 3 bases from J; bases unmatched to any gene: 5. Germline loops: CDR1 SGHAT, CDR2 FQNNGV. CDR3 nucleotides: TGTGCCAGCAGCTTATGGGGACTAGCGGGGTCGACAGATACGCAGTATTTT. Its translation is CASSLWGLAGSTDTQYF.

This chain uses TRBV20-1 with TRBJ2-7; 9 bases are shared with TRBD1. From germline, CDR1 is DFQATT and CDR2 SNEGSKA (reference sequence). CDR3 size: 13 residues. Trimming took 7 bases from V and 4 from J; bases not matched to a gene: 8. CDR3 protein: CSGRQGVVYEQYF. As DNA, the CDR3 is TGCAGTGGGAGACAGGGGGTTGTGTACGAGCAGTACTTC.

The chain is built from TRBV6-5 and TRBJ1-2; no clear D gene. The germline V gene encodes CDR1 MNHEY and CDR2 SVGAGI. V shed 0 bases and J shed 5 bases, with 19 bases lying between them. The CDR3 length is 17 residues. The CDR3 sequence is CASSYSLSGSEVYGYTF. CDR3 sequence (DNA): TGTGCCAGCAGTTACTCGCTCTCGGGGTCAGAAGTTTATGGCTACACCTTC.

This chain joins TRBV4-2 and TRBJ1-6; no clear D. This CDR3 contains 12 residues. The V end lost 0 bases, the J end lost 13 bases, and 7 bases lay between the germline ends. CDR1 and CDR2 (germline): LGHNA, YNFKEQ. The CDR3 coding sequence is TGTGCCAGCAGCCAAGATCGAGGGCCCCTCCACTTT. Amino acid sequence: CASSQDRGPLHF.

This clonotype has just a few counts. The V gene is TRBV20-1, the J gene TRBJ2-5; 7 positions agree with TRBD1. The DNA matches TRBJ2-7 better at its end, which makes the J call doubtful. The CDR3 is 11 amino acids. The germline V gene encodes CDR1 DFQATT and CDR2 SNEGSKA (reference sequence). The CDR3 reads CSAQYRGEQYF. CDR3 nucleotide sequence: TGCAGTGCTCAGTACAGGGGCGAGCAGTACTTC.

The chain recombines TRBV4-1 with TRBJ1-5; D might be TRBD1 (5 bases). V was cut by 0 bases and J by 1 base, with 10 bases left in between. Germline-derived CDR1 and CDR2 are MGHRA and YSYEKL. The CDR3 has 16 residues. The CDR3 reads CASSQEGGGSNQPQHF. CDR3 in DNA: TGCGCCAGCAGCCAAGAGGGGGGGGGAAGCAATCAGCCCCAGCATTTT.

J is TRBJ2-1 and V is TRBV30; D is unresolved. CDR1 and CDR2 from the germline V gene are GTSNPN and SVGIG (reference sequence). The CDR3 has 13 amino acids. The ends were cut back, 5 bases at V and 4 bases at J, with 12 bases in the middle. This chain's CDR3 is CAWGYPSYNEQFF. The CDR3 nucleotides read TGTGCCTGGGGCTACCCCTCTTACAATGAGCAGTTCTTC.

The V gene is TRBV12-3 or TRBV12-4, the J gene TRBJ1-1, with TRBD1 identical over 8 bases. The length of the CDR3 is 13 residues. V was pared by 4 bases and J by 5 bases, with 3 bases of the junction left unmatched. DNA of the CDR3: TGTGCCAGCAGTTCCAGGGGGCTGACTGAAGCTTTCTTT. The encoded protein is CASSSRGLTEAFF.

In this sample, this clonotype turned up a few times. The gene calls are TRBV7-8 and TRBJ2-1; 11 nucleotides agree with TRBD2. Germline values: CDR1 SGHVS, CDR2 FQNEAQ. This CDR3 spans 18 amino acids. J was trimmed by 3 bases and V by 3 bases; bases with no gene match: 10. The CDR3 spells CASSFRIAGGLGYNEQFF. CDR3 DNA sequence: TGTGCCAGCAGCTTCCGAATAGCGGGAGGGTTGGGCTACAATGAGCAGTTCTTC. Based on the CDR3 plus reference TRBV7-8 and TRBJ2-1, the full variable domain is GAGVSQSPRYKVAKRGQDVALRCDPISGHVSLFWYQQALGQGPEFLTYFQNEAQLDKSGLPSDRFFAERPEGSVSTLKIQRTQQEDSAVYLCASSFRIAGGLGYNEQFFGPGTRLTVL.

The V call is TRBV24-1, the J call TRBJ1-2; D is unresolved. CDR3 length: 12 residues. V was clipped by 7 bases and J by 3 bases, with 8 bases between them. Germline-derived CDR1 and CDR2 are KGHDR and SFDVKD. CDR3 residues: CATSSQYYGYTF. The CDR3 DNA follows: TGTGCCACCAGCAGTCAGTACTATGGCTACACCTTC.

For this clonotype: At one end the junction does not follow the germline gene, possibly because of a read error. The CDR3 region is CASNQVPSGSYEQYF. The CDR3, as DNA: TGTGCCAGCAACCAAGTTCCTAGCGGGTCCTACGAGCAGTACTTC. V and J are TRBV3-1 and TRBJ2-7, with 8 bases lining up with TRBD2. The germline V gene encodes CDR1 LGHDT and CDR2 YNNKEL (reference sequence). This CDR3 is 15 amino acids long.

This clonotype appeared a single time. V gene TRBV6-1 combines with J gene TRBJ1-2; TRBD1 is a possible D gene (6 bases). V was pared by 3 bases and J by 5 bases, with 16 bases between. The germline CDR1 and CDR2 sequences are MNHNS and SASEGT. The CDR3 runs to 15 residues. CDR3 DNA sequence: TGTGCCAGCAGTGAGTTGGGACAAAGAACTTATGGCTACACCTTC. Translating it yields CASSELGQRTYGYTF.

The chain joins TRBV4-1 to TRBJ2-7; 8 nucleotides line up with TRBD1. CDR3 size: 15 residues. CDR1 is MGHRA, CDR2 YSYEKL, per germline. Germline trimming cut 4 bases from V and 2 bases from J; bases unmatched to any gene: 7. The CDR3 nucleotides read TGCGCCAGCAGCCGGGCGACAGGGGCAACCTACGAGCAGTACTTC. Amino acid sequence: CASSRATGATYEQYF.

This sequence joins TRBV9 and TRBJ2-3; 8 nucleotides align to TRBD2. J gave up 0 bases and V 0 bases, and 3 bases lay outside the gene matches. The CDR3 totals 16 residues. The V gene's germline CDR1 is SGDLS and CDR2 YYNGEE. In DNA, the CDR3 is TGTGCCAGCAGCGTAGCGGCGGGGGGAAGCACAGATACGCAGTATTTT. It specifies CASSVAAGGSTDTQYF.